This T cell receptor beta chain was recovered during a study of blood T cell repertoires in COVID-19. Across the study: Acute-phase and convalescent COVID-19 samples originated in the United States, Italy and Spain. T cells, B-cell-depleted T cells, or PBMCs provided the cDNA or gDNA that served as material.

J gave up 9 bases and V 0 bases, and 7 bases lay outside the gene matches. This CDR3 has 15 residues. Germline V gives CDR1 SGHRS, CDR2 YFSETQ. The data were produced by immunoSEQ multiplex PCR, yet TCRdb's version contains in-frame clones alone and is incomplete. This sample carries 220,000 or so clones, 90% to 95% of them seen once, and the ten largest clones take around 0.84%. This clone was counted a single time. Patients at the Seattle site were enrolled during active infection and followed longitudinally. Sequencing used peripheral blood. This TCR derives from a man aged 55-75 years with COVID-19, enrolled during active disease. This chain joins TRBV5-1 and TRBJ2-1; TRBD2 aligns across 9 bases. The CDR3 sequence is CASSLVAGAFVEQFF. CDR3 sequence (DNA): TGCGCCAGCAGCTTGGTAGCGGGAGCGTTTGTTGAGCAGTTCTTC. The full variable domain, with the rest looked up from reference TRBV5-1 and TRBJ2-1, is KAGVTQTPRYLIKTRGQQVTLSCSPISGHRSVSWYQQTPGQGLQFLFEYFSETQRNKGNFPGRFSGRQFSNSRSEMNVSTLELGDSALYLCASSLVAGAFVEQFFGPGTRLTVL.